The 14 T cell receptor beta chains given below trace back to one sample, sequenced in a study of blood T cell repertoires in COVID-19. The assay was immunoSEQ multiplex PCR, and TCRdb's table has in-frame clones only and misses some. The sample carries about 130,000 clones, roughly three quarters recorded once. Sequenced input: peripheral blood. Every receptor here comes from a woman in her 70s with COVID-19, enrolled during active disease.

This clone was observed a few times. V usage is TRBV5-1 and J usage is TRBJ2-2; D is perhaps TRBD1 (5 bases). Germline CDR1 and CDR2: SGHRS and YFSETQ. CDR3 length: 14 residues. Trimming stripped 4 bases from V and 7 bases from J, with 14 bases between. The CDR3 DNA reads TGCGCCAGCAGCACCGCAGGGTCGGGCGGGGAGCTGTTTTTT. Protein: CASSTAGSGGELFF.

This clone was detected once. The chain couples TRBV24-1 to TRBJ1-1; unclear D gene. The CDR3 covers 14 residues. Germline V gives CDR1 KGHDR, CDR2 SFDVKD. Trimming left V 8 bases short and J 5 bases short, with 17 bases between. The CDR3 DNA is TGTGCCACCACCCCTGAGAGGGTTGGAACTGAAGCTTTCTTT. Encoded protein: CATTPERVGTEAFF.

The chain combines TRBV7-9 with TRBJ1-3; tentative D call: TRBD1 (5 bases). The V gene lost 4 bases and the J gene lost 9 bases, with 7 bases spanning the gap. There are 11 residues in the CDR3. Germline V gene data show CDR1 as SEHNR and CDR2 as FQNEAQ (reference sequence). The CDR3 DNA is TGTGCCAGCAGCTCGGGGGGCACCATATATTTT. Translation gives CASSSGGTIYF. The full variable domain, its missing parts supplied by reference TRBV7-9 and TRBJ1-3, is DTGVSQNPRHKITKRGQNVTFRCDPISEHNRLYWYRQTLGQGPEFLTYFQNEAQLEKSRLLSDRFSAERPKGSFSTLEIQRTEQGDSAMYLCASSSGGTIYFGEGSWLTVV.

This clone has just one count. The chain has TRBV4-2 and TRBJ2-6, with a weak D call TRBD1 (6 bases). Per the germline V gene, CDR1 is LGHNA and CDR2 is YNFKEQ. The CDR3 totals 18 residues. Trimming removed 4 bases at V and 0 bases at J, with 16 bases between. CDR3 DNA: TGTGCCAGCAGCCCACGACAGGCCCTAATCTCTGGGGCCAACGTCCTGACTTTC. Its protein is CASSPRQALISGANVLTF.

V and J are TRBV10-3 and TRBJ2-1; 9 nucleotides line up with TRBD1. With V trimmed by 8 bases and J by 2 bases, 4 bases remained unmatched. This CDR3 region has 14 residues. Germline V gene data show CDR1 as ENHRY and CDR2 as SYGVKD. The CDR3 region is CAILGQGPYNEQFF. The CDR3 coding sequence is TGTGCCATCCTGGGACAGGGCCCCTACAATGAGCAGTTCTTC.

The chain couples TRBV5-1 to TRBJ2-5; 8 bases are a match to TRBD1. The CDR3 contains 14 residues. CDR1 and CDR2 (germline): SGHRS, YFSETQ. V lost 5 bases, J lost 5 bases, and 8 bases stayed unmatched. CDR3 in DNA: TGCGCCAGCAGACCGGACAGGGATCGGGAGACCCAGTACTTC. This encodes CASRPDRDRETQYF. Complete variable domain (other parts from reference TRBV5-1 and TRBJ2-5): KAGVTQTPRYLIKTRGQQVTLSCSPISGHRSVSWYQQTPGQGLQFLFEYFSETQRNKGNFPGRFSGRQFSNSRSEMNVSTLELGDSALYLCASRPDRDRETQYFGPGTRLLVL.

J is TRBJ2-7 and V is TRBV6-6; TRBD1 is a possible D gene (6 bases). V lost 5 bases, J lost 0 bases, and 14 bases lay in between. Germline CDR1 is MNHNY and CDR2 is SVGAGI (reference sequence). CDR3 length: 15 residues. CDR3 DNA sequence: TGTGCCAGCAGTCCAGGACAGTTGCTCTCCTACGAGCAGTACTTC. Amino acid sequence: CASSPGQLLSYEQYF.

V usage is TRBV7-2 and J usage is TRBJ2-7; 9 bases line up with TRBD1. With V trimmed by 1 base and J by 0 bases, 4 bases remained unmatched. CDR1 is SGHTA, CDR2 FQGNSA, per germline. The CDR3 contains 16 residues. CDR3 amino acids: CASSLVGTGSSYEQYF. DNA for the CDR3: TGTGCCAGCAGCTTAGTTGGGACAGGGAGCTCCTACGAGCAGTACTTC.

This clone occurred a few times. This rearrangement joins TRBV28 to TRBJ2-3; D perhaps matches TRBD2 (6 bases). The V gene lost 1 base and the J gene lost 1 base, with 9 bases spanning the gap. Per the germline V gene, CDR1 is MDHEN and CDR2 is SYDVKM. The length of the CDR3 is 15 residues. Written as DNA, the CDR3 is TGTGCCAGCAGTTTATACGGGGGTGGCACAGATACGCAGTATTTT. It codes for CASSLYGGGTDTQYF.

The gene calls are TRBV5-4 and TRBJ1-2; tentatively, D is TRBD1 (5 bases). The germline gives CDR1 SGHNT, CDR2 YYREEE (reference sequence). The V end was cut by 4 bases, the J end by 6 bases, with 16 bases between. This CDR3 has 14 residues. The CDR3 sequence: CASSPRGRADGYTF. The CDR3 nucleotides are TGTGCCAGCAGCCCAAGAGGCAGGGCGGATGGCTACACCTTC.

This chain joins TRBV6-5 and TRBJ2-7; the match to TRBD1 covers 10 bases. V lost 7 bases and J lost 3; bases outside the gene matches: 6. Germline CDR1 MNHEY, CDR2 SVGAGI. CDR3 size: 14 residues. The CDR3 loop reads CASTNWDRGYEQYF. The CDR3 DNA is TGTGCCAGCACCAACTGGGACAGGGGCTACGAGCAGTACTTC.

The chain joins TRBV27 to TRBJ1-6; D may be TRBD1 (5 bases). The CDR3 runs 12 residues. V gave up 2 bases and J gave up 10 bases, with 6 bases separating them. The germline V gene encodes CDR1 MNHEY and CDR2 SMNVEV (reference sequence). This chain's CDR3 is CASSLRGSPLHF. CDR3 nucleotides: TGTGCCAGCAGTTTAAGGGGATCACCCCTCCACTTT.

The chain combines TRBV3-1 (or the pseudogene TRBV3-2) with TRBJ1-3; D is unclear. V shed 2 bases and J shed 0 bases, with 5 bases lying between them. The CDR3 is 14 amino acids. Germline lookup yields CDR1 LGHDT and CDR2 YNNKEL (reference sequence). This CDR3 reads CASSQTDSGNTIYF. In nucleotides, the CDR3 is TGTGCCAGCAGCCAAACAGACTCTGGAAACACCATATATTTT.

This clone was seen just once. The V gene is TRBV4-1, the J gene TRBJ1-1; TRBD1 matches at 8 bases. Germline CDR1 MGHRA, CDR2 YSYEKL. The CDR3 is 14 residues long. V was clipped by 4 bases and J by 3 bases; unmatched bases: 4. The CDR3 sequence: CASSLQGADTEAFF. The DNA of the CDR3 is TGCGCCAGCAGCCTTCAGGGGGCCGACACTGAAGCTTTCTTT.